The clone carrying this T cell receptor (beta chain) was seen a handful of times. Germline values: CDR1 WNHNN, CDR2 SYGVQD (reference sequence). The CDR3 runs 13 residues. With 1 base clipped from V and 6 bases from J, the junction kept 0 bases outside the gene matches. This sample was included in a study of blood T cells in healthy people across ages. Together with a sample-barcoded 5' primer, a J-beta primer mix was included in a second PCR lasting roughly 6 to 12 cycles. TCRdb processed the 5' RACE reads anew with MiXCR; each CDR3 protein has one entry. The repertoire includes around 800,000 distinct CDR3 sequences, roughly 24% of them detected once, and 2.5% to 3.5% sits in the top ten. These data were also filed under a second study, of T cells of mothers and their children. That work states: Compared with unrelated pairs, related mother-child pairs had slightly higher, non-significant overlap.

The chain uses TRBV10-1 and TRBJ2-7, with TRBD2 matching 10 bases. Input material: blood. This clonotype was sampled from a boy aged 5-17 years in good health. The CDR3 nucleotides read TGCGCCAGCAGTGAGTGGACTAGCGGCGAGCAGTACTTC. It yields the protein CASSEWTSGEQYF.